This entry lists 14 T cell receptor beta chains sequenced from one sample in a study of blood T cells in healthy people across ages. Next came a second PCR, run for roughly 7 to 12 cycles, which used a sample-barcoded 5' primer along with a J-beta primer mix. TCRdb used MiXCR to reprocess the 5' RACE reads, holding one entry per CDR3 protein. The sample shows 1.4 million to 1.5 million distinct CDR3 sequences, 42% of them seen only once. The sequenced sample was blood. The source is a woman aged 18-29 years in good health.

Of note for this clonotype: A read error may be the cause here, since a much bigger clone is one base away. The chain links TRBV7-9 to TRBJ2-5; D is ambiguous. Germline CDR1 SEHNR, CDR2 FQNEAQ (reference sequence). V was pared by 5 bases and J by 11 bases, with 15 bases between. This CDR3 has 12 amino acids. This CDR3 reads CASSLGLQEQYF. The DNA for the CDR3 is TGTGCCAGCAGCCTAGGGTTACAAGAGCAGTACTTC.

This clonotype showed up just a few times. CDR3 region: CASRKGLAGGSYEQYF. CDR3 bases: TGTGCCAGCAGAAAAGGACTAGCGGGAGGTTCCTACGAGCAGTACTTC. The rearrangement links TRBV12-3 or TRBV12-4 to TRBJ2-7; 14 bases match TRBD2. The V segment lost 6 bases and the J segment 1 base; nucleotides outside the gene matches: 5. The CDR3 has 16 amino acids.

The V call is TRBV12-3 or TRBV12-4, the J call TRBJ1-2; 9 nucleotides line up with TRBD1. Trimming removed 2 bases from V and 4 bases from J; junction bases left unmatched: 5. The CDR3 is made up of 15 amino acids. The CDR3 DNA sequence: TGTGCCAGCAGTTTATCTGGGACAGGGAGCTATGGCTACACCTTC. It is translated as CASSLSGTGSYGYTF.

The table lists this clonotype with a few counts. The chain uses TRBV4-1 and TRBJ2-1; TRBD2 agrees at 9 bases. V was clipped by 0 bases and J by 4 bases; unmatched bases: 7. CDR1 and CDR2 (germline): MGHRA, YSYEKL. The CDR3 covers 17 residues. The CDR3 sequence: CASSQDPSGEIYNEQFF. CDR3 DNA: TGCGCCAGCAGCCAAGATCCTAGCGGGGAGATTTACAATGAGCAGTTCTTC.

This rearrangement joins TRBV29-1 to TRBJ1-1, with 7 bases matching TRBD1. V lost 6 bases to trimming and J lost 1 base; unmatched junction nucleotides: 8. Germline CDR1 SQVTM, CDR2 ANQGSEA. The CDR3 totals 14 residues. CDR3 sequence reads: CSVKRQGPNTEAFF. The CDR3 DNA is TGCAGCGTAAAAAGACAGGGACCGAACACTGAAGCTTTCTTT.

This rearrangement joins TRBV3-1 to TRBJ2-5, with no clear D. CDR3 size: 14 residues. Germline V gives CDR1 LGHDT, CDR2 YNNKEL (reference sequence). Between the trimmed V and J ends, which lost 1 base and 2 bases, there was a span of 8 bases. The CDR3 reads CASSQVMTQETQYF. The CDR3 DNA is TGTGCCAGCAGCCAAGTGATGACGCAAGAGACCCAGTACTTC.

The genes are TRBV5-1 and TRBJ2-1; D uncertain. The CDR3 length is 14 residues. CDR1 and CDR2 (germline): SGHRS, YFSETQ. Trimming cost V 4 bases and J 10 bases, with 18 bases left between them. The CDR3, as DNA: TGCGCCAGCAGCCGTGAGAGTAGCTCCTACGAGCAGTTCTTC. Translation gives CASSRESSSYEQFF.

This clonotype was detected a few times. The CDR3 region has the DNA TGCAGTGGTCCGACCCAGACTCCCCGGGGTGGCTACACCTTC. Its translation: CSGPTQTPRGGYTF. This chain joins TRBV20-1 and TRBJ1-2; D is undetermined. Germline CDR1 DFQATT, CDR2 SNEGSKA (reference sequence). The V gene lost 7 bases and the J gene lost 7 bases, with 22 bases spanning the gap. The CDR3 length is 14 residues.

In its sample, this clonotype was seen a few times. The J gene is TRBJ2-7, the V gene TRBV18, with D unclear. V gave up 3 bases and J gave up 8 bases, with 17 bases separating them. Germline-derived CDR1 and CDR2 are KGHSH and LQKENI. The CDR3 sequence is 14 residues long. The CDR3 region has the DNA TGTGCCAGCTCACCCGCTAGGACGCATGGCCAGCAGTACTTC. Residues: CASSPARTHGQQYF.

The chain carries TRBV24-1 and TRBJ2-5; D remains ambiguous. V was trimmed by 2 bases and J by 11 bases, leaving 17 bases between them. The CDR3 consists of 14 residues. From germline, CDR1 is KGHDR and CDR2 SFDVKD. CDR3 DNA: TGTGCCACCAGTGATTCGAGTTCGGTCAATGAGCAGTACTTC. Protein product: CATSDSSSVNEQYF.

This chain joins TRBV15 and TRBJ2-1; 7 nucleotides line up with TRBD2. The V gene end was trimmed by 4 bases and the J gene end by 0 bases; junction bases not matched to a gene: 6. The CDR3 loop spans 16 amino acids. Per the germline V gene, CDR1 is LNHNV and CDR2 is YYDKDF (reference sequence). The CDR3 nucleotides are TGTGCCACCAGCATCCTAGCGGCAAGCTCCTACAATGAGCAGTTCTTC. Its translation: CATSILAASSYNEQFF.

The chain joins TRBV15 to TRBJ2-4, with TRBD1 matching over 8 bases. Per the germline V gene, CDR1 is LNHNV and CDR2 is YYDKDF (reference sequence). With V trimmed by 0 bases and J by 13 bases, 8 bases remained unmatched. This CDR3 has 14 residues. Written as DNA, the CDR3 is TGTGCCACCAGCAGAGATCAGGGGGCCGGAGAGCAGTACTTC. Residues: CATSRDQGAGEQYF.

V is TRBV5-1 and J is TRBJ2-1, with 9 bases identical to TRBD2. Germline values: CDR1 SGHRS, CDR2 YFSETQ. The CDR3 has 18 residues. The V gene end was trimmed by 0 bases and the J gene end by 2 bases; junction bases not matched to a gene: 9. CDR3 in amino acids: CASSLDGGGASPYNEQFF. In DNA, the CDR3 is TGCGCCAGCAGCTTGGATGGCGGGGGGGCCTCGCCCTACAATGAGCAGTTCTTC.

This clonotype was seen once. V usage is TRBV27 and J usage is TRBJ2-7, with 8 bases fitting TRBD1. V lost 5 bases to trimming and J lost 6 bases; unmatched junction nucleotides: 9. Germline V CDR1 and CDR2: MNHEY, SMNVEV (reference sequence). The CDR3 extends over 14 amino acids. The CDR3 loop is CASSRGDRIGEQYF. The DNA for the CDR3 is TGTGCCAGCAGTCGAGGGGACAGGATAGGCGAGCAGTACTTC.